A selection of T cell receptor beta chains follows, all from one sample in a study of PD-1 blockade in classical Hodgkin lymphoma. Using immunoSEQ multiplex PCR, the repertoire was profiled, and TCRdb retains in-frame clones only, with some absent. This table holds 25,000 to 30,000 clones, about 88% found once. The material sequenced was CD4+ T cells from blood, taken before the fourth cycle of nivolumab. The receptors were sampled from a human donor with classical Hodgkin lymphoma. Each CDR3 is given with its conserved first and last residue. D genes are given only for firm matches. Some rows mark clone size as missing; the rest say once, few, many or name a class of expanded clone.

clone_size j_call v_call d_call cdr3_nt cdr3_aa
. TRBJ2-3 TRBV29-1 TRBD2 TGCAGCGTTGGGGGGGGGTATGGTACGCAGTATTTT CSVGGGYGTQYF
. TRBJ1-6 TRBV5-6 . TGTGCCAGCAGCTTCAGAGGGTATAATTCACCCCTCCACTTT CASSFRGYNSPLHF
. TRBJ2-5 TRBV11-2 TRBD1 TGTGCCAGCAGCCGGACAGGGGACGGGGAGACCCAGTACTTC CASSRTGDGETQYF
. TRBJ2-3 TRBV7-6 . TGTGCCAGCAGCCCCTTGACGGGTGCTAGCACAGATACGCAGTATTTT CASSPLTGASTDTQYF
. TRBJ1-2 TRBV28 . TGTGCCAGCAGCGGCTATGGCTACACCTTC CASSGYGYTF
. TRBJ2-1 TRBV4-2 . TGTGCCAGCAGCCAAGGCCCGGAGTGGGATGAGCAGTTCTTC CASSQGPEWDEQFF
. TRBJ1-1 TRBV6-6 . TGTGCCAGCAGAGTGGAGGGGGGCACTGAAGCTTTCTTT CASRVEGGTEAFF
. TRBJ2-6 TRBV6-5 . TGTGCCACCCGGGATAGCTCTGGGGCCAACGTCCTGACTTTC CATRDSSGANVLTF
. TRBJ1-1 TRBV27 . TGTGCCAGCAGTTTATCGATTGGGGGGCGAGAAGCTTTCTTT CASSLSIGGREAFF
. TRBJ1-2 TRBV5-5 . TGTGCCAGCAGCCTCGACCCTTCGGGGGGCTACACCTTC CASSLDPSGGYTF
once TRBJ2-1 TRBV7-6 TRBD2 TGTGCCAGCAGCTTAGCCGGGAGCGGGGTCTACAATGAGCAGTTCTTC CASSLAGSGVYNEQFF
. TRBJ2-1 TRBV30 . TGTGCCCAAAGGGAGCCCCCGTTGATGGAGCAGTTCTTC CAQREPPLMEQFF
. TRBJ2-5 TRBV21-1 . TGTGCCAGCAGCAGGGAGGGACAGGGGGCTGGAGAGACCCAGTACTTC CASSREGQGAGETQYF
. TRBJ1-1 TRBV6-5 . TGTGCCAGCAGTTACGAGTGGGGTAGGACTGAAGCTTTCTTT CASSYEWGRTEAFF
few TRBJ1-5 TRBV23-1 . TGCGCCAGCAGAGGTCAGCCCCAGCATTTT CASRGQPQHF
. TRBJ2-3 TRBV7-6 . TGTGCCAGCAGCCTTGACCGTTCAGATACGCAGTATTTT CASSLDRSDTQYF
. TRBJ1-2 TRBV11-2 . TGTGCCAGCAGCTTAGGTGGGGGAGCGGGAGATAACTATGGCTACACCTTC CASSLGGGAGDNYGYTF
once TRBJ2-7 TRBV7-2 . TGTGCCAGCAGCTTAGCGGGAGCCCCCTACGAGCAGTACTTC CASSLAGAPYEQYF
. TRBJ2-5 TRBV16 . TGTGCCAGCACCCGGGGACAAGAGACCCAGTACTTC CASTRGQETQYF
. TRBJ1-3 TRBV28 . TGTGCCAGCAGTTTAATCCTCTCTGGAAACACCATATATTTT CASSLILSGNTIYF
. TRBJ2-7 TRBV5-1 . TGCGCCAGCAGCTTGAGACTTCAGAGCTCCTACGAGCAGTACTTC CASSLRLQSSYEQYF
. TRBJ2-6 TRBV15 . TGTGCCACCAGCGCGGGACCCCGAATATCTGGGGCCAACGTCCTGACTTTC CATSAGPRISGANVLTF
. TRBJ2-2 TRBV5-1 . TGCGCCAGCAGCTTGGCCCGGGGGTCGAACACCGGGGAGCTGTTTTTT CASSLARGSNTGELFF
. TRBJ2-7 TRBV25-1 TRBD2 TGTGCCAGCAGGGAGGGCGGGAGCTTTTCCTACGAGCAGTACTTC CASREGGSFSYEQYF
. TRBJ2-1 TRBV10-3 . TGTGCCATCAGCCTGACACATCGCAATGAGCAGTTCTTC CAISLTHRNEQFF
. TRBJ1-2 TRBV27 TRBD1 TGTGCCAGCAGTTCCCGACAGGGCGCCATCTATGGCTACACCTTC CASSSRQGAIYGYTF
. TRBJ2-6 TRBV4-2 TRBD1 TGTGCCAGCAGCCAGACGGACAGGGGGATTAAGTCAGGGGCCAACGTCCTGACTTTC CASSQTDRGIKSGANVLTF
. TRBJ2-6 TRBV6-1 TRBD1 TGTGCCAGCAGTGAACGGGGACAGGACTACTCTGGGGCCAACGTCCTGACTTTC CASSERGQDYSGANVLTF
. TRBJ1-2 TRBV7-9 . TGTGCCAGCAGCTTTAAGGCTAACTATGGCTACACCTTC CASSFKANYGYTF
. TRBJ1-2 TRBV28 TRBD1 TGTGCCAGCAGTTTAAACAGGGGGTCTGGCTACACCTTC CASSLNRGSGYTF
. TRBJ1-2 TRBV27 TRBD1 TGTGCCAGCAGTTTACGCCGACAGGGCCCCTATGGCTACACCTTC CASSLRRQGPYGYTF
. TRBJ1-2 TRBV5-4 TRBD1 TGTGCCAGCAGCCCCATCGTCGGGACAGCAGCCCCGGAGGATGGCTACACCTTC CASSPIVGTAAPEDGYTF